These 26 T cell receptor beta chains came from one sample sequenced in a study of blood T cell repertoires in COVID-19 (dated by TCRdb to about 2020). The method behind the library was the immunoSEQ multiplex PCR assay. TCRdb provides this immuneACCESS table in a form limited to in-frame rearrangements. Some clones are lacking; in checked studies, under half of them reflect an unresolved V gene, and why the rest are absent is not known. The sample table shows 250,000 to 400,000 clones, and more than 70% are seen once. The leading ten clones occupy 1.6% of the sample. Sequenced material: peripheral blood. These TCRs come from a young woman with COVID-19, enrolled during active disease.

The chain links TRBV5-1 to TRBJ2-3; 9 nucleotides line up with TRBD2. Germline assignment: CDR1 SGHRS and CDR2 YFSETQ. This CDR3 has 23 amino acids. V lost 0 bases and J lost 2; bases outside the gene matches: 25. In DNA form, the CDR3 reads TGCGCCAGCAGCTTGGGAGTGCTAATCCTGGGAAGTATCCTAGCGGGAACCACAGATACGCAGTATTTT. Its protein product is CASSLGVLILGSILAGTTDTQYF.

V usage is TRBV30 and J usage is TRBJ2-1; D ambiguous. The germline V gene has CDR1 GTSNPN and CDR2 SVGIG (reference sequence). The CDR3 totals 10 residues. Between the trimmed V and J ends, which lost 5 bases and 7 bases, there was a span of 6 bases. In DNA form, the CDR3 reads TGTGCCTGGGAGCTTAATGAGCAGTTCTTC. Protein sequence: CAWELNEQFF. Based on the CDR3 plus reference TRBV30 and TRBJ2-1, the full variable domain is SQTIHQWPATLVQPVGSPLSLECTVEGTSNPNLYWYRQAAGRGLQLLFYSVGIGQISSEVPQNLSASRPQDRQFILSSKKLLLSDSGFYLCAWELNEQFFGPGTRLTVL.

The gene calls are TRBV5-4 and TRBJ1-3; D may be TRBD1 (6 bases). The CDR3 spans 14 residues. Germline V CDR1 and CDR2: SGHNT, YYREEE (reference sequence). V was pared by 0 bases and J by 2 bases, with 6 bases between. The CDR3 region is CASSLGGPGNTIYF. In DNA, the CDR3 is TGTGCCAGCAGCTTGGGGGGGCCTGGAAACACCATATATTTT.

The chain couples TRBV11-2 to TRBJ2-3; a weak D match, TRBD2 (7 bases). V was shortened by 1 base and J by 1 base, with 12 bases between the two germline ends. Germline V gene lookup returns CDR1 SGHAT and CDR2 FQNNGV. The CDR3 contains 16 residues. This chain's CDR3 is CASSLVGGRGTDTQYF. The CDR3 DNA reads as TGTGCCAGCAGCTTAGTCGGGGGGCGCGGCACAGATACGCAGTATTTT. The full variable domain, in which reference TRBV11-2 and TRBJ2-3 provide the parts outside the CDR3, is EAGVAQSPRYKIIEKRQSVAFWCNPISGHATLYWYQQILGQGPKLLIQFQNNGVVDDSQLPKDRFSAERLKGVDSTLKIQPAKLEDSAVYLCASSLVGGRGTDTQYFGPGTRLTVL.

The chain has TRBV12-2 and TRBJ1-1. TRBV12-2 is flagged as a pseudogene. The CDR3 spans 16 residues. The CDR3 is CAKPSGDCRMNTEAFF. CDR3 DNA sequence: TGTGCAAAACCCTCCGGGGACTGCCGAATGAACACTGAAGCTTTCTTT.

This clone was seen more than once but under ten times. The V gene is TRBV25-1, the J gene TRBJ1-1, with 8 nucleotides matching TRBD1. Germline V gene lookup returns CDR1 MGHDK and CDR2 SYGVNS. The CDR3 has 13 amino acids. The V gene end was trimmed by 6 bases and the J gene end by 4 bases; junction bases not matched to a gene: 4. CDR3 in amino acids: CASRTGDITEAFF. The DNA for the CDR3 is TGTGCCAGCAGGACAGGGGATATCACTGAAGCTTTCTTT.

This chain joins TRBV2 and TRBJ2-7, with TRBD1 identical over 9 bases. Germline V CDR1 and CDR2: SNHLY, FYNNEI. The trim removed 7 bases at V and 4 bases at J, leaving 8 bases unmatched. The CDR3 spans 14 residues. As DNA, the CDR3 is TGTGCCAGCATGGCCGGGACAGGGTCTTACGAGCAGTACTTC. Translating gives CASMAGTGSYEQYF.

This sequence joins TRBV19 and TRBJ1-6, with D perhaps matching TRBD1 (6 bases). Germline V lookup: CDR1 LNHDA, CDR2 SQIVND (reference sequence). CDR3 length equals 14 residues. V shed 5 bases and J shed 9 bases, with 14 bases lying between them. The CDR3 bases are TGTGCCAGTAGTGAACAGGGTGCGTCTTCACCCCTCCACTTT. Translated, it gives CASSEQGASSPLHF.

The chain links TRBV18 to TRBJ2-7; TRBD2 agrees at 11 bases. With 1 base clipped from V and 4 bases from J, the junction kept 3 bases outside the gene matches. The V gene's germline CDR1 is KGHSH and CDR2 LQKENI. The CDR3 extends over 15 amino acids. The CDR3 nucleotides are TGTGCCAGCTCACCACTAGCGGGGGGGCCGTACGAGCAGTACGTC. It encodes CASSPLAGGPYEQYV.

This chain joins TRBV18 and TRBJ2-5, with D unclear. The V and J ends lost 6 bases and 4 bases respectively, with 15 bases between them. The CDR3 is 14 residues long. The germline V gene encodes CDR1 KGHSH and CDR2 LQKENI. This CDR3 is CASSPTYNSETQYF. In DNA, the CDR3 is TGTGCCAGCTCCCCGACTTATAATTCAGAGACCCAGTACTTC.

CDR3 sequence (DNA): TGTGCCAGCAGAAACAGGGCCCGCTCTGGAAACACCATATATTTT. Protein sequence: CASRNRARSGNTIYF. The chain joins TRBV6-5 to TRBJ1-3; D is perhaps TRBD1 (6 bases). The CDR3 has 15 residues. V shed 6 bases and J shed 0 bases, with 12 bases lying between them. Germline CDR1 and CDR2: MNHEY and SVGAGI.

V gene TRBV7-6 combines with J gene TRBJ1-6; no clear D gene. Trimming removed 1 base at V and 8 bases at J, with 15 bases between. This CDR3 spans 16 amino acids. CDR1 is SGHVS and CDR2 is FNYEAQ in the germline V gene. CDR3 DNA sequence: TGTGCCAGCAGCTTAGGGTTAAACAGCAAGCATTCACCCCTCCACTTT. Translated: CASSLGLNSKHSPLHF.

The V call is TRBV5-1, the J call TRBJ2-7; the match to TRBD2 covers 8 bases. Germline lookup yields CDR1 SGHRS and CDR2 YFSETQ. With V trimmed by 3 bases and J by 4 bases, 3 bases remained unmatched. This CDR3 has 13 residues. This chain's CDR3 is CASSSGLGYEQYF. The CDR3 DNA reads TGCGCCAGCAGCTCGGGACTAGGATACGAGCAGTACTTC.

Turning to this clone: The identical CDR3 is also encoded by other nucleotide sequences in the sample. V gene TRBV4-1 combines with J gene TRBJ1-5; 8 bases line up with TRBD1. J lost 5 bases, V lost 6 bases, and 6 bases had no gene match. The CDR3 length is 14 residues. Per the germline V gene, CDR1 is MGHRA and CDR2 is YSYEKL. The CDR3 DNA is TGCGCCAGCAGTCTAGGACAGGGAGATCAGCCCCAGCATTTT. This codes for CASSLGQGDQPQHF.

This clone was seen a single time. The genes are TRBV12-5 and TRBJ1-2; 7 nucleotides align to TRBD1. Germline CDR1 and CDR2: LGHNT and FRNRAP. The length of the CDR3 is 15 residues. The V gene end was trimmed by 3 bases and the J gene end by 5 bases; junction bases not matched to a gene: 9. CDR3 loop: CASGFETGTVYGYTF. The CDR3 region has the DNA TGTGCTAGTGGTTTCGAAACCGGGACAGTTTATGGCTACACCTTC.

J is TRBJ1-2 and V is TRBV4-1; perhaps TRBD1 as D (6 bases). Germline CDR1 reads MGHRA; CDR2 reads YSYEKL. This CDR3 has 15 amino acids. Trimming shortened V by 1 base and J by 4 bases, and 13 bases separated the two germline ends. The CDR3 loop reads CASSQGGRGIYGYTF. The CDR3 DNA reads TGCGCCAGCAGCCAAGGAGGCAGGGGCATCTATGGCTACACCTTC.

This chain joins TRBV2 and TRBJ1-3; D gene unclear. In germline, CDR1 is SNHLY, CDR2 FYNNEI. Trimming removed 6 bases from V and 0 bases from J, with 12 bases in between. The CDR3 contains 15 residues. The CDR3 is CASSVESSSGNTIYF. CDR3 coding DNA: TGTGCCAGCAGCGTCGAAAGTAGCTCTGGAAACACCATATATTTT. The full variable domain, completed using reference TRBV2 and TRBJ1-3, is EPEVTQTPSHQVTQMGQEVILRCVPISNHLYFYWYRQILGQKVEFLVSFYNNEISEKSEIFDDQFSVERPDGSNFTLKIRSTKLEDSAMYFCASSVESSSGNTIYFGEGSWLTVV.

This clone was found a few times. The chain recombines TRBV5-5 with TRBJ1-2, with 9 bases lining up with TRBD1. In germline, CDR1 is SGHKS, CDR2 YYEKEE (reference sequence). The CDR3 length is 15 residues. V was clipped by 3 bases and J by 6 bases; unmatched bases: 9. CDR3 nucleotides: TGTGCCAGCAGCTGGGACAGGGCGTATTTTAATGGCTACACCTTC. Translation gives CASSWDRAYFNGYTF.

Comment on this clone: A read error may explain this, as a much larger clone is one base away. CDR3 nucleotide sequence: TGTGCCAGCAGCCGACAGGGAAACTATGGCTACACCTTC. This sequence encodes CASSRQGNYGYTF. The chain links TRBV7-2 to TRBJ1-2; 7 nucleotides agree with TRBD1. Trimming at V came to 5 bases and at J to 2 bases, leaving 2 bases not matched to a gene. The CDR3 sequence is 13 residues long. Germline V CDR1 and CDR2: SGHTA, FQGNSA. The entire variable domain, with the rest obtained from reference TRBV7-2 and TRBJ1-2, is as follows: GAGVSQSPSNKVTEKGKDVELRCDPISGHTALYWYRQSLGQGLEFLIYFQGNSAPDKSGLPSDRFSAERTGGSVSTLTIQRTQQEDSAVYLCASSRQGNYGYTFGSGTRLTVV.

V usage is TRBV19 and J usage is TRBJ1-3; the D gene is possibly TRBD1 (6 bases). Trimming removed 6 bases from V and 2 bases from J, with 14 bases in between. CDR1 and CDR2 from the germline V gene are LNHDA and SQIVND (reference sequence). There are 15 residues in the CDR3. CDR3 nucleotide sequence: TGTGCCAGTAGACCCGGGGGGCTAACTGGAAACACCATATATTTT. Translated: CASRPGGLTGNTIYF. Based on the CDR3 plus reference TRBV19 and TRBJ1-3, the full variable domain is DGGITQSPKYLFRKEGQNVTLSCEQNLNHDAMYWYRQDPGQGLRLIYYSQIVNDFQKGDIAEGYSVSREKKESFPLTVTSAQKNPTAFYLCASRPGGLTGNTIYFGEGSWLTVV.

The chain uses TRBV15 and TRBJ1-4; D uncertain. Trimming took 5 bases from V and 7 from J, leaving 11 bases between them. The CDR3 spans 13 residues. The V gene's germline CDR1 is LNHNV and CDR2 YYDKDF (reference sequence). CDR3 sequence: CATSLQSGEKLFF. The CDR3 DNA reads as TGTGCCACCAGCCTTCAAAGCGGTGAAAAACTGTTTTTT.

V usage is TRBV7-9 and J usage is TRBJ2-7; D perhaps matches TRBD2 (5 bases). This CDR3 is 13 amino acids long. The germline V and J ends were trimmed by 2 bases and 2 bases, with 7 bases remaining between them. Per the germline V gene, CDR1 is SEHNR and CDR2 is FQNEAQ (reference sequence). The CDR3 spells CASSLPGTYEQYF. CDR3 sequence (DNA): TGTGCCAGCAGCTTACCGGGAACCTACGAGCAGTACTTC.

This clone was detected once. The genes are TRBV5-1 and TRBJ2-5; 11 bases are a match to TRBD2. Per the germline V gene, CDR1 is SGHRS and CDR2 is YFSETQ. There are 17 residues in the CDR3. V was pared by 3 bases and J by 4 bases, with 11 bases of the junction left unmatched. CDR3 in DNA: TGCGCCAGCAGCTCGGGACTAGCGGACCCCAGGCGAGAGACCCAGTACTTC. Amino acids: CASSSGLADPRRETQYF. Using reference TRBV5-1 and TRBJ2-5 for the parts outside the CDR3, the full variable domain is KAGVTQTPRYLIKTRGQQVTLSCSPISGHRSVSWYQQTPGQGLQFLFEYFSETQRNKGNFPGRFSGRQFSNSRSEMNVSTLELGDSALYLCASSSGLADPRRETQYFGPGTRLLVL.

This clone was seen once. This sequence joins TRBV18 and TRBJ1-1; a possible D gene is TRBD1 (6 bases). The CDR3 is 15 residues long. CDR1 and CDR2 (germline): KGHSH, LQKENI. V was shortened by 4 bases and J by 2 bases, with 14 bases between the two germline ends. CDR3 nucleotides: TGTGCCAGCTCACTTACAACAGGGCAAAACACTGAAGCTTTCTTT. It is translated as CASSLTTGQNTEAFF.

The chain uses TRBV15 and TRBJ2-5, with TRBD2 as a possible D gene (6 bases). The CDR3 length is 15 residues. V lost 3 bases to trimming and J lost 5 bases, with 16 bases between them. Germline assignment: CDR1 LNHNV and CDR2 YYDKDF (reference sequence). This CDR3 is CATSRGRVGGETQYF. For the CDR3, the DNA is TGTGCCACCAGCAGGGGCAGGGTAGGAGGGGAGACCCAGTACTTC.

This chain links TRBV29-1 with TRBJ1-2; D call uncertain. V lost 4 bases and J 2 bases, leaving 8 bases between the germline ends. CDR1 is SQVTM and CDR2 is ANQGSEA in the germline V gene. CDR3 size: 12 residues. Here the CDR3 reads CSVARSNYGYTF. The DNA of the CDR3 is TGCAGCGTTGCCAGGTCCAACTATGGCTACACCTTC.